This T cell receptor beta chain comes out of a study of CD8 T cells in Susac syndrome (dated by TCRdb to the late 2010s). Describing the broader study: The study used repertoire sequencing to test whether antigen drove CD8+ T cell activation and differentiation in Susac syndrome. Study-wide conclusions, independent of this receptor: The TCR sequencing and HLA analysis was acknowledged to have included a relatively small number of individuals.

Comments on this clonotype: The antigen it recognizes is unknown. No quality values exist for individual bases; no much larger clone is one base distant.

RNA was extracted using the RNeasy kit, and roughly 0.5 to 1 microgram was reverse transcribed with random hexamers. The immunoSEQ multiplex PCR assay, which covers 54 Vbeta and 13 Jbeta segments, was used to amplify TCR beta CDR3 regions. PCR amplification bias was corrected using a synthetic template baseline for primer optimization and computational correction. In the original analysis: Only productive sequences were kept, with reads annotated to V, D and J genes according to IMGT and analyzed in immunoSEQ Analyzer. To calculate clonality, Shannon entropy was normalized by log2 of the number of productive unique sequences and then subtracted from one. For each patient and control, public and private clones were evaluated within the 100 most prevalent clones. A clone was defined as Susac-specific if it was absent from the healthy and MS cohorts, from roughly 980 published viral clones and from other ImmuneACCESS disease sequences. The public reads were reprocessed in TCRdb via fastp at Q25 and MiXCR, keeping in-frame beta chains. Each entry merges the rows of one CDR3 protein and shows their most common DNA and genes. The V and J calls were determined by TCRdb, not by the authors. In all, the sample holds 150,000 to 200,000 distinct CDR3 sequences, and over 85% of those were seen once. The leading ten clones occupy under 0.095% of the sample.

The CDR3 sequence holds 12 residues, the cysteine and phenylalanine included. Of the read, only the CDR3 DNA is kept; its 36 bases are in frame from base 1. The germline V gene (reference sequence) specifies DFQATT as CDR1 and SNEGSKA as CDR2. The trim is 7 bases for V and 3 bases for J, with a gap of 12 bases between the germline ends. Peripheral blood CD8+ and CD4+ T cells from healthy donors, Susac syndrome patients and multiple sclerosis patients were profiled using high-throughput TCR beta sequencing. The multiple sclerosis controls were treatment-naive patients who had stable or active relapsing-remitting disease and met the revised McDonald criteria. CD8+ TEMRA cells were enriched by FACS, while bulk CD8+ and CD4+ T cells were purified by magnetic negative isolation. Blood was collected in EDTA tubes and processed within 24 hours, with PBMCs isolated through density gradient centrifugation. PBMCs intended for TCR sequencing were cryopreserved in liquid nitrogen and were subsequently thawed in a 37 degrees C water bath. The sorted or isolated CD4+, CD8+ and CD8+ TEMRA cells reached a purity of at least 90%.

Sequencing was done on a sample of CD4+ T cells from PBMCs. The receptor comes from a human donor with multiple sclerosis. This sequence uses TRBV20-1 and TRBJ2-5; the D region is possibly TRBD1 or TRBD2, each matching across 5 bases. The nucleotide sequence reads TGCAGTGGCCTTGGGGGAGAAGAGACCCAGTACTTC. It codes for CSGLGGEETQYF.